This T cell receptor beta chain stems from a study of blood T cell repertoires in COVID-19. Study details: Material from acute and convalescent COVID-19 was sourced from the United States, Italy and Spain. From T cells, B-cell-depleted T cells, or PBMCs came the material, which was cDNA or gDNA.

Germline lookup yields CDR1 LNHDA and CDR2 SQIVND (reference sequence). V was cut by 6 bases and J by 1 base, with 13 bases left in between. The CDR3 covers 15 residues. Authors' analysis steps: Nucleated cell number was recorded as an estimate derived from reference gene primer amplification. Some clones are missing from TCRdb's copy, which holds only in-frame ones; the method was immunoSEQ multiplex PCR. Clone size and V and J calls were adopted from that table, with D and trimming inferred from the DNA. The sample yields more than 100,000 clones, about nine tenths seen once. The chain recombines TRBV19 with TRBJ1-5; D uncertain. The sample comprised peripheral blood. This clonotype was sampled from a woman in her seventies with acute or convalescent COVID-19. The CDR3 region is CASSRPGLSNQPQHF. CDR3 nucleotides: TGTGCCAGTAGCCGCCCCGGACTGAGCAATCAGCCCCAGCATTTT.